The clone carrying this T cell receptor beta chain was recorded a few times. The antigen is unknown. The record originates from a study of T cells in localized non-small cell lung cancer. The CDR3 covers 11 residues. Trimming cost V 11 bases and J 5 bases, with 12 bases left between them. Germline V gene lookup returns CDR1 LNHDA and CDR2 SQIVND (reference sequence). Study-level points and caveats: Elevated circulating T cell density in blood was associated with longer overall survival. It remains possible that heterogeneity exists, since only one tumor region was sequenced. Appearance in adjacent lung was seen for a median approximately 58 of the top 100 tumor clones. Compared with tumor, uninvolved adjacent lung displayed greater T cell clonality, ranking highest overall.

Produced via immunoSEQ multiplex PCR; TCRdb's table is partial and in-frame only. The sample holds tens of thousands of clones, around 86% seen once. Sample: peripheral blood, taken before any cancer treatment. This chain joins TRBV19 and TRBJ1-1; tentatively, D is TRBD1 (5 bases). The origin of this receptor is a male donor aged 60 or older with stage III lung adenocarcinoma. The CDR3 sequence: CASPGRTEAFF. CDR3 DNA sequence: TGTGCCTCCCCAGGGAGGACTGAAGCTTTCTTT.